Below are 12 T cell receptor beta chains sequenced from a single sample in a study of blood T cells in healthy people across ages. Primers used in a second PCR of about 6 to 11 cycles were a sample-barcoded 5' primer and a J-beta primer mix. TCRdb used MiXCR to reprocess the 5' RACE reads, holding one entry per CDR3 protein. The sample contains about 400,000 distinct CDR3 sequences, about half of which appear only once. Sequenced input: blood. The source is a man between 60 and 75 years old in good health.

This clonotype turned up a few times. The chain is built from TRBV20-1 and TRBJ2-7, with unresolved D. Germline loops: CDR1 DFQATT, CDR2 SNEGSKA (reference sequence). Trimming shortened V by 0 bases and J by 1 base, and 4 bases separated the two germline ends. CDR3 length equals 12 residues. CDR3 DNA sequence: TGCAGTGCTAGAGACGTGTCCTACGAGCAGTACTTC. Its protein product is CSARDVSYEQYF.

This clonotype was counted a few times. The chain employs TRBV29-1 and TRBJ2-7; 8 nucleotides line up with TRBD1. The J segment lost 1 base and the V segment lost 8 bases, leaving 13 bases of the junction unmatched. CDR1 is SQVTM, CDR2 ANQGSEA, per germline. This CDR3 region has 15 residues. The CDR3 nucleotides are TGCAGCCATTCCCAGGACAGGGAAACGTCCTACGAGCAGTACTTC. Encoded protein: CSHSQDRETSYEQYF.

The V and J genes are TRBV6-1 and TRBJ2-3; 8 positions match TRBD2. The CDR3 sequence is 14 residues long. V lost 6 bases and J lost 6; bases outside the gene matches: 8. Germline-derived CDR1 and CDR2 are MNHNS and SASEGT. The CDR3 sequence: CASRPAGADDTQYF. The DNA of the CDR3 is TGTGCCAGCAGACCAGCGGGGGCGGATGATACGCAGTATTTT.

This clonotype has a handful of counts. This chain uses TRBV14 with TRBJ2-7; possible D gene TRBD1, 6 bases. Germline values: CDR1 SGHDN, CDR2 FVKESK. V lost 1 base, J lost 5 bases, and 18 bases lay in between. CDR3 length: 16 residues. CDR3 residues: CASSQVTRDNYHEQYF. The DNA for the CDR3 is TGTGCCAGCAGCCAAGTTACTCGGGACAATTATCACGAGCAGTACTTC.

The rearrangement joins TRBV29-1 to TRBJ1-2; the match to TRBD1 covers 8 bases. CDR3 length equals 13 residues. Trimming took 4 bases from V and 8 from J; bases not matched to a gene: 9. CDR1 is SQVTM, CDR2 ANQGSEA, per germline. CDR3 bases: TGCAGCGTTGGGAGGGAAGACAGGGGAGGCTACACCTTC. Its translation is CSVGREDRGGYTF.

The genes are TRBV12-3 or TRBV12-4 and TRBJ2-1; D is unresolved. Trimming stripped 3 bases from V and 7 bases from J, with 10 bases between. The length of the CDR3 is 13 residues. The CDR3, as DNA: TGTGCCAGCAGTTTGGCGATGGGGAATGAGCAGTTCTTC. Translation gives CASSLAMGNEQFF.

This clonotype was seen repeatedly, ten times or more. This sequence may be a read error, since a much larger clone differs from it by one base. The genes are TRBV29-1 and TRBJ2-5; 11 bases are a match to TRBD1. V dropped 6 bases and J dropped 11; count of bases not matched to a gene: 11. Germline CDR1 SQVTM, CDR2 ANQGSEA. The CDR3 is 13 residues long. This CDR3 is CSVGQGGWNEQYF. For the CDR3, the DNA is TGCAGCGTGGGACAGGGGGGGTGGAATGAGCAGTACTTC.

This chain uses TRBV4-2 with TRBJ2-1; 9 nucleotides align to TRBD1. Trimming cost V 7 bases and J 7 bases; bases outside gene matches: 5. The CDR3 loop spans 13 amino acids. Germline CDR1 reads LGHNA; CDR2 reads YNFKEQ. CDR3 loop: CASMGQGDNEQFF. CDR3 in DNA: TGTGCCAGCATGGGACAGGGCGATAATGAGCAGTTCTTC.

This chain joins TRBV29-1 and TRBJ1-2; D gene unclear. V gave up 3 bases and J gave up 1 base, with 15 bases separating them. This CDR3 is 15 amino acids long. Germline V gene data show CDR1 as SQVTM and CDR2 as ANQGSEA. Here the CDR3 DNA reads TGCAGCGTTGAGGGCGCGACACTCCTTAACTATGGCTACACCTTC. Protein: CSVEGATLLNYGYTF.

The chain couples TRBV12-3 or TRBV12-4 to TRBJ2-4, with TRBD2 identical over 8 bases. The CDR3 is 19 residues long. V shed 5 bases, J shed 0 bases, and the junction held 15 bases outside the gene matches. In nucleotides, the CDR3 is TGTGCCAGCAGTCCTCCTTGGGGGGGGACTAGTCGAGCCAAAAACATTCAGTACTTC. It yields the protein CASSPPWGGTSRAKNIQYF.

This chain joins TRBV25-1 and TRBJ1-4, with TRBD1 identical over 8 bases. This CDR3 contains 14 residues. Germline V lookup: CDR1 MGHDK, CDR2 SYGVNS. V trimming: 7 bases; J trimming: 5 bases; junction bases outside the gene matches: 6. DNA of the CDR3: TGTGCCAGCATTACGGGACAGGAAAATGAAAAACTGTTTTTT. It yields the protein CASITGQENEKLFF.

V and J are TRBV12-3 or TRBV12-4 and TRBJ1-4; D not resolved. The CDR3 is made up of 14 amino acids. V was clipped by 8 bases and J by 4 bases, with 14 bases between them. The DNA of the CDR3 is TGTGCCAGCCGCGCAGGAGGGATTAATGAAAAACTGTTTTTT. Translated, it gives CASRAGGINEKLFF.